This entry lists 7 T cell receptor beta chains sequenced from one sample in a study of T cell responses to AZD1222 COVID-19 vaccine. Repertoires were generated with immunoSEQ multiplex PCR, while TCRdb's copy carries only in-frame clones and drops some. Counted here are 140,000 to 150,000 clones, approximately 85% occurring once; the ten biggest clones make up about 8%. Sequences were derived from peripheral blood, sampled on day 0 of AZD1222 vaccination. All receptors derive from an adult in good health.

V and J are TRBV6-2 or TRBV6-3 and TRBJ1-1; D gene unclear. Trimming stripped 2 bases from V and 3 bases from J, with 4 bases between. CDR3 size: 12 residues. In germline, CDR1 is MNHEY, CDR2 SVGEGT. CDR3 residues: CASSYGHTEAFF. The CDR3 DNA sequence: TGTGCCAGCAGTTACGGACACACTGAAGCTTTCTTT.

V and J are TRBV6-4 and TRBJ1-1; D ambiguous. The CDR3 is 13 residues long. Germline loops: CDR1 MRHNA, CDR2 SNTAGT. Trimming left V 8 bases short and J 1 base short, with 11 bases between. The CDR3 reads CASRVGRNTEAFF. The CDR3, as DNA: TGTGCCAGCCGTGTTGGGCGGAACACTGAAGCTTTCTTT.

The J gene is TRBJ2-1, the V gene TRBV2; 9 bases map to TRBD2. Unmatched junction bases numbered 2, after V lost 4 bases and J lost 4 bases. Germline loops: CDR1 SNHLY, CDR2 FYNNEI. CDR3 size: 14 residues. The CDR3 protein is CASSVAGGYNEQFF. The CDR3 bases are TGTGCCAGCAGTGTCGCGGGAGGGTACAATGAGCAGTTCTTC.

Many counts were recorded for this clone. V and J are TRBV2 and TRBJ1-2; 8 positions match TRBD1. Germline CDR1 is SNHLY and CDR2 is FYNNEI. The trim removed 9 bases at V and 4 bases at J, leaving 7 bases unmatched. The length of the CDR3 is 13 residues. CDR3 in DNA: TGTGCCAGTACAGGGGGGGAAACCTATGGCTACACCTTC. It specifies CASTGGETYGYTF.

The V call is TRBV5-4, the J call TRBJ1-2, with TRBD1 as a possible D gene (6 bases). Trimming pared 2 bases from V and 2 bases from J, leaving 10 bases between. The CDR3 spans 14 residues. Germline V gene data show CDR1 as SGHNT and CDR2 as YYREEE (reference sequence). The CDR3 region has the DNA TGTGCCAGCAGCTTCGGACAGTACAACTATGGCTACACCTTC. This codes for CASSFGQYNYGYTF.

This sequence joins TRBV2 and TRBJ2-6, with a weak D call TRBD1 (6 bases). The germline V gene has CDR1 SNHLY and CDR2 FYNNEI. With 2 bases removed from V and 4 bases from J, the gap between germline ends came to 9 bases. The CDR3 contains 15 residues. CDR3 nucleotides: TGTGCCAGCAGTGAAACAGGGCTCGGGGCCAACGTCCTGACTTTC. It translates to CASSETGLGANVLTF.

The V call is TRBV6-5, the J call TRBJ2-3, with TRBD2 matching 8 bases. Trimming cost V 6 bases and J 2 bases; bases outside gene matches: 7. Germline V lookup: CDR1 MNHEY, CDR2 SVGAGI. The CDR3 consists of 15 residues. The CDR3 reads CASRISGAPTDTQYF. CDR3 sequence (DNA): TGTGCCAGCAGGATTAGCGGGGCCCCCACAGATACGCAGTATTTT.